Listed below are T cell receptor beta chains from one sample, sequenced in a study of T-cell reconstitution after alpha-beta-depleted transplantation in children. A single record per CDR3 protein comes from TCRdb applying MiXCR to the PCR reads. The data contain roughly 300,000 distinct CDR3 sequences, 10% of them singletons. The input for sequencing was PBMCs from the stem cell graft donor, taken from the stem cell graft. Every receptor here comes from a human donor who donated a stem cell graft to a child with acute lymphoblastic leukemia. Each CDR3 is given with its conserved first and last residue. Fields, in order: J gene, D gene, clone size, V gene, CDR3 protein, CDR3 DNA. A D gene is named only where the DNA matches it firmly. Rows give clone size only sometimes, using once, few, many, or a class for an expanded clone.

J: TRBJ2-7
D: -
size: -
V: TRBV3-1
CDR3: CASSQGQASRYEQYF
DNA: TGTGCCAGCAGCCAAGGACAGGCGTCCCGCTACGAGCAGTACTTC

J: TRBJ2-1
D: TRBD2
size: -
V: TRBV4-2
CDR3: CASSRTRTSGTYNEQFF
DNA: TGTGCCAGCAGCCGCACTCGGACTAGCGGGACCTACAATGAGCAGTTCTTC

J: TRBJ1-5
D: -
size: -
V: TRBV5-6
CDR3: CASSPAGGLRGQPQHF
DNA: TGTGCCAGCAGCCCCGCTGGGGGGCTCAGGGGTCAGCCCCAGCATTTT

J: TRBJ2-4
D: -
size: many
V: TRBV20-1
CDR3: CSASGLAKNIQYF
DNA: TGCAGTGCTAGCGGCTTAGCCAAAAACATTCAGTACTTC

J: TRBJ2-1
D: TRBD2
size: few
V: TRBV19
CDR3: CASRTGTRSINEQFF
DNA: TGTGCCAGTAGGACGGGGACTAGAAGTATCAATGAGCAGTTCTTC

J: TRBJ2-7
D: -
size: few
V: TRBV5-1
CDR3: CASSLDPGFGYEQYF
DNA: TGCGCCAGCAGCTTGGATCCGGGGTTTGGCTACGAGCAGTACTTC

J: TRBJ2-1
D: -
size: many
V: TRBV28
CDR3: CASSLWAGATYNEQFF
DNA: TGTGCCAGCTCCCTGTGGGCCGGGGCCACCTACAATGAGCAGTTCTTC

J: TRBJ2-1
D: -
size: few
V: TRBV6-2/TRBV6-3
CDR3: CASSYGGLGGIGHNEQFF
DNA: TGTGCCAGCAGTTACGGGGGATTGGGTGGGATTGGTCACAATGAGCAGTTCTTC

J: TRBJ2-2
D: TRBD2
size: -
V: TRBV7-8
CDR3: CATRRSGTLTGELFF
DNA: TGTGCCACCCGACGGAGCGGGACTCTCACCGGGGAGCTGTTTTTT

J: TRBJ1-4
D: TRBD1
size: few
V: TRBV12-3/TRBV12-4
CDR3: CASTPDRGGEKLFF
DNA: TGTGCCAGCACCCCCGACAGGGGCGGTGAAAAACTGTTTTTT

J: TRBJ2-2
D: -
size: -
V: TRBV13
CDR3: CASSQDPSGELFF
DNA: TGTGCCAGCAGCCAGGACCCTTCCGGGGAGCTGTTTTTT

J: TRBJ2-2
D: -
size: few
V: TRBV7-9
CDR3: CASSWGHRNTGELFF
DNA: TGTGCCAGCAGCTGGGGACACCGGAACACCGGGGAGCTGTTTTTT

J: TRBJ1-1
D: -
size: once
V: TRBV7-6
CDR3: CASSLTQGGGAEAFF
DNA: TGTGCCAGCAGCTTAACTCAAGGGGGGGGGGCTGAAGCTTTCTTT

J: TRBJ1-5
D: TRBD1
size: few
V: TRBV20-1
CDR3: CSAREPRPGTGGNQPQHF
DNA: TGCAGTGCTAGAGAGCCTAGGCCGGGGACAGGGGGAAATCAGCCCCAGCATTTT

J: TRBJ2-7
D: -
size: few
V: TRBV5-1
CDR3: CASKQDLSSSYEQYF
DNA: TGCGCCAGCAAACAGGACCTATCCAGCTCCTACGAGCAGTACTTC

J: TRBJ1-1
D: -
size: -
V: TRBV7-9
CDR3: CASKRVSTEAFF
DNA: TGTGCCAGCAAAAGGGTTTCCACTGAAGCTTTCTTT

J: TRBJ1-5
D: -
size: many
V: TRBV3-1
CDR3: CASSRSQGGQPQHF
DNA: TGTGCCAGCAGCCGCTCCCAAGGAGGTCAGCCCCAGCATTTT

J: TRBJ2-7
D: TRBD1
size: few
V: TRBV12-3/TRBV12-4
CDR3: CASSLRGRGEQYF
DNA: TGTGCCAGCAGTTTGAGGGGGCGCGGCGAGCAGTACTTC

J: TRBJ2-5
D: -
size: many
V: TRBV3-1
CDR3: CASSQVTVTQETQYF
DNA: TGTGCCAGCAGCCAAGTAACGGTAACACAAGAGACCCAGTACTTC

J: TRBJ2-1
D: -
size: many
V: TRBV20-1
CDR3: CSAPSSVLSYNEQFF
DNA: TGCAGTGCTCCTTCTTCGGTCCTCTCCTACAATGAGCAGTTCTTC

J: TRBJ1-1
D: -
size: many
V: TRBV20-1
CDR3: CSARRGDEAFF
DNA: TGCAGTGCTAGACGGGGGGACGAAGCTTTCTTT

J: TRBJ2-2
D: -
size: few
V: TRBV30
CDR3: CAWSAQGIGELFF
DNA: TGTGCCTGGAGTGCCCAGGGGATCGGGGAGCTGTTTTTT

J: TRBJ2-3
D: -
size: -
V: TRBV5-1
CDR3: CASSLETITDTQYF
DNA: TGCGCCAGCAGCTTGGAAACCATCACAGATACGCAGTATTTT

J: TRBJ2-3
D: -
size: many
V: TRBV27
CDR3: CASSRTSDTQYF
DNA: TGTGCCAGCAGCCGCACTAGCGATACGCAGTATTTT

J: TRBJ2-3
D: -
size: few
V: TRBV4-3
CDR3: CASSPQEGYGWSTDTQYF
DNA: TGCGCCAGCAGCCCACAAGAGGGATACGGATGGAGCACAGATACGCAGTATTTT

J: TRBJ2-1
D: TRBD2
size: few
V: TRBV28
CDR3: CASRRGTSGSYNEQFF
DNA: TGTGCCAGCAGACGGGGAACTAGCGGCTCCTACAATGAGCAGTTCTTC

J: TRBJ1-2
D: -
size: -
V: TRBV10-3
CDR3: CASSESNGGSGSHGYTF
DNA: TGTGCCAGCAGTGAGTCGAACGGGGGGTCCGGATCCCATGGCTACACCTTC

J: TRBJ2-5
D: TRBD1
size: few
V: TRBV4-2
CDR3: CASSQEVGQGARETQYF
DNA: TGTGCCAGCAGCCAAGAAGTCGGGCAGGGGGCCAGGGAGACCCAGTACTTC

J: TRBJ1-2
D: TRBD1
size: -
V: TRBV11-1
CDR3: CASSPFIVTGGKYYGYTF
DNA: TGTGCCAGCAGCCCTTTTATCGTGACAGGGGGGAAATACTATGGCTACACCTTC

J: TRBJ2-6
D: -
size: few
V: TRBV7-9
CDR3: CASSLASGANVLTF
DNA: TGTGCCAGCAGCTTAGCCTCTGGGGCCAACGTCCTGACTTTC

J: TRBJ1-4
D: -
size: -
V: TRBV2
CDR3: CASSHDSGEKLFF
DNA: TGTGCCAGCAGCCACGATTCGGGTGAAAAACTGTTTTTT

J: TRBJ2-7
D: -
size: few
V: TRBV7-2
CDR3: CASSSGAHYEQYF
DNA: TGTGCCAGCAGCTCCGGGGCCCACTACGAGCAGTACTTC

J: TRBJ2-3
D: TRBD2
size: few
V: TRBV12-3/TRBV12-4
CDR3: CASSPPGGRSTDTQYF
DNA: TGTGCCAGCAGTCCTCCGGGCGGGAGAAGCACAGATACGCAGTATTTT

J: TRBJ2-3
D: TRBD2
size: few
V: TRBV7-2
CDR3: CASSLAGGVRDTQYF
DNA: TGTGCCAGCTCTCTAGCGGGAGGAGTTCGCGATACGCAGTATTTT

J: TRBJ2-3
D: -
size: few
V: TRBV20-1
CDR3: CSATGQTSTDTQYF
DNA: TGCAGTGCTACAGGACAGACCTCCACAGATACGCAGTATTTT

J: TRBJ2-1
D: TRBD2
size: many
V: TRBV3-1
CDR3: CASSPGLAGVGEQFF
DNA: TGTGCCAGCAGCCCTGGACTAGCGGGAGTTGGTGAGCAGTTCTTC

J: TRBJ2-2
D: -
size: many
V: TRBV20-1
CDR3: CSALSGNTGELFF
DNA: TGCAGTGCTCTTAGCGGTAACACCGGGGAGCTGTTTTTT

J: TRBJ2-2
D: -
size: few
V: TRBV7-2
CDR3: CASSLEEGGELFF
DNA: TGTGCCAGCAGCTTGGAGGAGGGCGGGGAGCTGTTTTTT